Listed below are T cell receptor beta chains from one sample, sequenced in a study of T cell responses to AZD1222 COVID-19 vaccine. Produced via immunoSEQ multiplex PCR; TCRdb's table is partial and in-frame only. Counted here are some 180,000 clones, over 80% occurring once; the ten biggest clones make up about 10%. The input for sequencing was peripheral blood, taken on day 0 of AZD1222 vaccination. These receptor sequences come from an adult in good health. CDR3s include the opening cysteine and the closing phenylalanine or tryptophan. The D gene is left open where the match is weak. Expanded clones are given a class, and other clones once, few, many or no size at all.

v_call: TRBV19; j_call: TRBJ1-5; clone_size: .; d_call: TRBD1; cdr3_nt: TGTGCCAGTAGTCCCTACTCGGACAGGCAGCCCCAGCATTTT; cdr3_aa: CASSPYSDRQPQHF
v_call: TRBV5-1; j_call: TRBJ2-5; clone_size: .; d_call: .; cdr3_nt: TGCGCCAGCAGCGTAATCCGTGAGACCCAGTACTTC; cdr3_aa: CASSVIRETQYF
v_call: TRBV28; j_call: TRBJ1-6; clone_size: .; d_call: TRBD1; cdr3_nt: TGTGCCAGCAGTTTACGTTACAGGGGTAGAAATAATTCACCCCTCCACTTT; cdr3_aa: CASSLRYRGRNNSPLHF
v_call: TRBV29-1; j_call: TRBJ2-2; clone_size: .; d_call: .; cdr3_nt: TGCAGCGCGACAAGAGGGAGTGTCACCGGGGAGCTGTTTTTT; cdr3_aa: CSATRGSVTGELFF
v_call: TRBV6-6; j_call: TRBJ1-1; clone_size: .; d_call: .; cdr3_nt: TGTGCCAGCAGTTACTCGGCAGGGGTGAACACTGAAGCTTTCTTT; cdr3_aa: CASSYSAGVNTEAFF
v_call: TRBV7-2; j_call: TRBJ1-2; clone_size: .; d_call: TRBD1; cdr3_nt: TGTGCCAGCAGCAGGGGACAGAACTATGGCTACACCTTC; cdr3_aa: CASSRGQNYGYTF
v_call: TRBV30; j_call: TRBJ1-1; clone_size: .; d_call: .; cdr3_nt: TGTGCCTGGAGGAAGACCGCACGTCTAAACACTGAAGCTTTCTTT; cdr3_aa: CAWRKTARLNTEAFF
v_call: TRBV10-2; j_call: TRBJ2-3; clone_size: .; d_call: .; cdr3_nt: TGCGCCAGCACCTCCGATCCTAGCACAGATACGCAGTATTTT; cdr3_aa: CASTSDPSTDTQYF
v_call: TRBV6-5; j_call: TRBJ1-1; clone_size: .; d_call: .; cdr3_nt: TGTGCCAGCAGTTACTCTCGGGACACTGAAGCTTTCTTT; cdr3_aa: CASSYSRDTEAFF
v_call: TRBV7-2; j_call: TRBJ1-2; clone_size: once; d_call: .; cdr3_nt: TGTGCCAGCAGCTCCCCTAGTGTAGGTGCATTCGGCTACACCTTC; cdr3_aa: CASSSPSVGAFGYTF
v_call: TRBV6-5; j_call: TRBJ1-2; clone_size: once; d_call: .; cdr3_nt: TGTGCCAGCAGCCGCGTAGGCAGTCCCAACTATGGCTACACCTTC; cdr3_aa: CASSRVGSPNYGYTF
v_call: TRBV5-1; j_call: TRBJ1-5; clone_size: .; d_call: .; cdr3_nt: TGCGCCAGCAGCTTGGAAGGGAGCAATCAGCCCCAGCATTTT; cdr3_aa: CASSLEGSNQPQHF
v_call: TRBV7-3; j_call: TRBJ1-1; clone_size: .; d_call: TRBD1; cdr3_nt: TGTGCCAGCAGCCCCTATGGAGGGGGCAACTCTGAAGCTTTCTTT; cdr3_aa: CASSPYGGGNSEAFF
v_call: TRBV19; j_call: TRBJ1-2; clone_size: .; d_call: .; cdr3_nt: TGTGCCAGTAGTATCCCAGATTATGGCTACACCTTC; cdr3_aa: CASSIPDYGYTF
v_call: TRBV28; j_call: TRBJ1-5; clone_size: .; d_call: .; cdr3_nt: TGTGCCAGCAGTTTTAAGAATCAGCCCCAGCATTTT; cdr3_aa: CASSFKNQPQHF
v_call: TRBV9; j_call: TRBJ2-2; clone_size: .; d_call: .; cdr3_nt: TGTGCCAGCAGCGAATCGGACAGGAACACCGGGGAGCTGTTTTTT; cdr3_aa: CASSESDRNTGELFF
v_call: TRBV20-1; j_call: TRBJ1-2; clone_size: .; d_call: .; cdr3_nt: TGCAGTTCAGCATCTAACTATGGCTACACCTTC; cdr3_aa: CSSASNYGYTF
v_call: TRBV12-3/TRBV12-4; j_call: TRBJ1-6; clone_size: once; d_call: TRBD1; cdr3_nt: TGTGCCAGCAGCCCGGGACAGAATTCACCCCTCCACTTT; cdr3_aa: CASSPGQNSPLHF
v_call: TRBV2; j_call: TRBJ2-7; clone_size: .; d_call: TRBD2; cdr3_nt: TGTGCCAGCAGTGAAGTGGGACTAGCGGGAGTAGGTGAGCAGTACTTC; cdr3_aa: CASSEVGLAGVGEQYF
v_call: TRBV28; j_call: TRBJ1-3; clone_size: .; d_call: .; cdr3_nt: TGTGCCAGCAGTTCCGGACGGAGCTCTGGAAACACCATATATTTT; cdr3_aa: CASSSGRSSGNTIYF
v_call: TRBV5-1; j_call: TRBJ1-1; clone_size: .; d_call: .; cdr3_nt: TGCGCCAGCAGTCCGAGGCCTCAGAACACTGAAGCTTTCTTT; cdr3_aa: CASSPRPQNTEAFF
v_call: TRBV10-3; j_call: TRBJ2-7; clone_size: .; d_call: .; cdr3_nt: TGTGCCATCAGTGAGGCGGGGGCGTTCGAGCAGTACTTC; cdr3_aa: CAISEAGAFEQYF